This T cell receptor (beta chain) is from a study of Tregs in tolerant kidney transplant recipients. Regarding the study as a whole: Activated donor B cell expansion appeared to reveal the most relevant donor-specific TCRbeta repertoire. Few patients were studied, so findings need validation in larger groups.

The method was immunoSEQ multiplex PCR; TCRdb's version includes in-frame clones alone and lacks a portion of them. This sample has over 55,000 clones, with about four fifths found just once. Remarks on this clone: Its matching antigen is unknown.

The clonotype comes from a human donor in good health. The specimen was CD4+ T cells from blood.

The CDR3 is CASSLGLAYNEQFF. CDR3 in DNA: TGTGCCAGCAGTCTCGGACTAGCCTACAATGAGCAGTTCTTC. The rearrangement joins TRBV27 to TRBJ2-1; 7 bases agree with TRBD2. With 5 bases clipped from V and 2 bases from J, the junction kept 3 bases outside the gene matches. The CDR3 has 14 amino acids. Germline V gene data show CDR1 as MNHEY and CDR2 as SMNVEV (reference sequence).